Only a few counts were recorded for the clone carrying this TCR beta chain. Its antigen is unidentified. The source of the sample is a study of identical twins. The germline V gene has CDR1 SGHRS and CDR2 YFSETQ. Trimming removed 3 bases from V and 2 bases from J, with 18 bases in between. This CDR3 contains 16 residues. Only healthy Caucasians were included as donors. General study findings and limits: In drawing conclusions, the study used cross-sectional statistical analysis and did not follow the same donors.

TCRdb itself ran the 5' RACE reads through MiXCR, one entry per CDR3 protein. Of around 670,000 distinct CDR3 sequences in the sample, roughly 6% were seen once. This sequence originates from a man aged 18-30 years in good health. The V call is TRBV5-1, the J call TRBJ2-7; D is possibly TRBD2 (6 bases). Sequenced material: naive T cells sorted from blood. The CDR3 bases are TGCGCCAGCAGCTCGAGGGTGGGGGGTCCCACCTACGAGCAGTACTTC. Its protein product is CASSSRVGGPTYEQYF.